This TCR beta chain emerged from a study of shared clonotypes between healthy human individuals. Deletions cut 5 bases from V and 2 bases from J, with 9 bases between. CDR1 is SNHLY and CDR2 is FYNNEI in the germline V gene. The CDR3 is made up of 13 amino acids. Points from the study as a whole: In this cohort, only blood was sampled, and tissue repertoires likely differ. Naive subsets typically showed greater estimated richness than memory subsets.

Comments on this clone: Its antigen is still unknown.

Libraries were prepared by immunoSEQ multiplex PCR; TCRdb keeps only in-frame clonotypes and omits some of them. The sample contains around 720,000 clones, around three quarters of which appear only once. Sequenced: memory CD4+ T cells sorted from blood. Subset given: CD45RA-negative fraction. The chain combines TRBV2 with TRBJ1-2; perhaps TRBD1 as D (5 bases). This receptor was obtained from a woman aged 25 to 39 in good health. DNA for the CDR3: TGTGCCAGCAGTAGGGACGGAAACTATGGCTACACCTTC. This codes for CASSRDGNYGYTF.